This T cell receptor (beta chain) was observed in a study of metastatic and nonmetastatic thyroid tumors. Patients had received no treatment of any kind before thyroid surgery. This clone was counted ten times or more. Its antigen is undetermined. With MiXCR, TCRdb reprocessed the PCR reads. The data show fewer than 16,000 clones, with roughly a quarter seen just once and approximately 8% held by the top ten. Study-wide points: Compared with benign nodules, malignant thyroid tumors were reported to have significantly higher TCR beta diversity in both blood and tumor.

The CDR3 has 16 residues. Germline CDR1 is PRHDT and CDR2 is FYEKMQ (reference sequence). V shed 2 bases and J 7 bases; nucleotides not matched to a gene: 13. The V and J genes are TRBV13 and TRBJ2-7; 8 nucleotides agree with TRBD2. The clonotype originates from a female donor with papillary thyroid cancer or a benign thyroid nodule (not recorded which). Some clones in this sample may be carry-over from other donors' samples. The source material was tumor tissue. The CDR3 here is CASSLPDRLAKGEQYF. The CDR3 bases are TGTGCCAGCAGCTTACCCGACCGACTAGCGAAGGGGGAGCAGTACTTC.